This T cell receptor beta chain was recovered during a study of shared clonotypes between healthy human individuals. On this clone: Its antigen is currently unknown.

Assay execution proceeded at the deep level. The method was immunoSEQ multiplex PCR; TCRdb's version includes in-frame clones alone and lacks a portion of them. Among around 510,000 clones listed, 90% to 96% were seen once. Study findings and constraints: Sampling covered blood only; tissue repertoires likely differ. Against clonotypes common to all four donors, non-shared ones had lower generation probabilities. The rarefaction results pointed to incomplete sorted-subset sequencing despite large depth.

V lost 0 bases and J lost 5, with 17 bases in between. The CDR3 extends over 16 amino acids. CDR1 is SGHKS and CDR2 is YYEKEE in the germline V gene (reference sequence). The sequence came from a woman younger than 45 in good health. V and J are TRBV5-5 and TRBJ1-1; maybe TRBD1 (5 bases). The material sequenced was naive CD4+ T cells sorted from blood. Subset: CD45RA+ positively selected. The CDR3 is CASSLVLGVAGTEAFF. Written as DNA, the CDR3 is TGTGCCAGCAGCTTGGTGCTGGGGGTGGCGGGAACTGAAGCTTTCTTT.